This TCR beta chain was captured by sequencing in a study of blood T cell repertoires in COVID-19 (dated by TCRdb to 2019 to 2021). Background on the whole study: Samples covering the acute and convalescent phases of COVID-19 were provided by collaborators in the United States, Italy and Spain. The prospective study material was composed of cDNA or gDNA derived from T cells, B-cell-depleted T cells, or PBMCs. The dataset comprised deeply sampled blood TCRbeta repertoires from subjects exposed to, actively infected with, or recovered from COVID-19. The repertoires were released in a freely available public database meant as a resource for research on the immune response to SARS-CoV-2. The samples were drawn from two sources: the first 160 participants of the ongoing ImmuneRACE study, and 950 to 1,500 subjects contributed by 6 global collaborators. Nearly every sample came with metadata listing a de-identified subject ID, COVID-19 status, age in years and sex. Where HLA class I and class II types were available, the types were taken from metadata supplied by the sample provider, not from assay-based typing. What the work shows at the level of the full study, not this receptor alone: Clinical and demographic metadata were provided uncurated, with the amount varying by source and participant.

V was cut back by 6 bases and J by 1 base, leaving a gap of 12 bases between them. There are 14 amino acids in the CDR3, from cysteine to phenylalanine inclusive. Only the CDR3 portion is preserved as DNA: 42 bases, with reading frame beginning at the first base. The germline V gene gives CDR1 as SNHLY and CDR2 as FYNNEI. Whole blood was collected in K2EDTA tubes by collaborating institutions according to the institutions' own protocols. For TCRbeta analysis, collaborators shipped samples as frozen whole blood, isolated PBMCs, or DNA extracted from either of those sample types. The immunoSEQ Assay, a bias-controlled multiplex PCR, was used to amplify TCRbeta CDR3 regions from genomic DNA. The study's processing was this. The number of nucleated cells in each sample was estimated from the amplification of reference gene primers within the assay. To quantify the absolute abundance of each unique TCRbeta CDR3 rearrangement, sequence reads were collapsed and filtered. For each sample, productive Simpson clonality was calculated as the square root of Simpson's diversity index across productive rearrangements. The immuneACCESS repertoire file appears here via TCRdb, limited to in-frame rearrangements. These files lack a portion of the clones; in checked studies, under half of the deficit traces to unresolved V genes, and the cause of the others is not known. V, J and clone size derive from that table, while D and trimming were established from the DNA sequence. The sample table lists fewer than 250,000 clones, 84% of them with a count of one. Jointly, the top ten make up 4% to 4.5% of the sample.

A note on this clone: Which antigen it targets is not known. Base-call qualities are not available, and no considerably larger clone is one nucleotide away.

This TCR came from a man aged 50-60 years with acute or convalescent COVID-19. Sequenced sample: peripheral blood. Here the chain combines TRBV2 and TRBJ1-1; the D gene is possibly TRBD1, with 5 bases matching. Here the CDR3 is given as CASRADSWNTEAFF. The DNA sequence reads TGTGCCAGCAGAGCTGACAGTTGGAACACTGAAGCTTTCTTT.